Below, 20 T cell receptor beta chains from the same sample are listed, as sequenced in a study of blood T cell repertoires in COVID-19. Generated by immunoSEQ multiplex PCR, the TCRdb table keeps only in-frame clones and is missing some. The repertoire consists of about 77,000 clones, with 80% occurring once and the leading ten covering under 5%. Sequenced material: peripheral blood. Receptors originate from a woman aged 65 to 85 with acute or convalescent COVID-19.

On this clone itself: The junction departs from the called germline gene at one end, perhaps through a read error. This chain uses TRBV23-1 with TRBJ1-2; D gene unclear. TRBV23-1 is recorded as an ORF, its role being uncertain. This CDR3 has 9 residues. CDR3 DNA: TGCGCCAGTCGTAAGCTCATTATTTTC. The encoded protein is CASRKLIIF.

This clone was observed once. V gene TRBV7-2 combines with J gene TRBJ2-5, with a possible D match to TRBD1 (5 bases). Trimming took off 3 bases at V and 4 bases at J, with 15 bases between the two ends. This CDR3 comprises 15 residues. Looked up from germline, CDR1 is SGHTA and CDR2 is FQGNSA. CDR3 sequence: CASSFNRADRETQYF. The CDR3 DNA reads TGTGCCAGCAGCTTTAACCGGGCTGACAGAGAGACCCAGTACTTC.

The CDR3 coding sequence is TGTGCCAGCAGGCCGCCATGGGCCAACTATGGCTACACCTTC. Translated: CASRPPWANYGYTF. The chain couples TRBV7-2 to TRBJ1-2, with D unresolved. The germline V and J ends were trimmed by 6 bases and 2 bases, with 13 bases remaining between them. This CDR3 has 14 residues. Germline values: CDR1 SGHTA, CDR2 FQGNSA.

The chain uses TRBV6-2 or TRBV6-3 and TRBJ1-5; 9 nucleotides match TRBD1. J was trimmed by 3 bases and V by 0 bases; bases with no gene match: 9. Per the germline V gene, CDR1 is MNHEY and CDR2 is SVGEGT. The CDR3 extends over 18 amino acids. This CDR3 is CASSYSKLDRGSNQPQHF. CDR3 coding DNA: TGTGCCAGCAGTTACTCGAAGCTGGACAGGGGATCCAATCAGCCCCAGCATTTT.

The chain employs TRBV7-9 and TRBJ1-5; D is ambiguous. Trimming left V 1 base short and J 7 bases short, with 11 bases between. Germline V gene lookup returns CDR1 SEHNR and CDR2 FQNEAQ (reference sequence). The CDR3 covers 14 residues. The CDR3: CASSLGGEEQPQHF. CDR3 sequence (DNA): TGTGCCAGCAGCTTAGGCGGCGAAGAGCAGCCCCAGCATTTT.

The chain employs TRBV7-3 and TRBJ2-1; perhaps TRBD1 as D (6 bases). There are 15 residues in the CDR3. V was cut by 1 base and J by 4 bases, with 11 bases left in between. Germline V CDR1 and CDR2: SGHTA, FQGTGA. In DNA, the CDR3 is TGTGCCAGCAGCTTAAAAGGGGGACCTTACAATGAGCAGTTCTTC. This sequence encodes CASSLKGGPYNEQFF.

V and J are TRBV5-1 and TRBJ1-4, with 11 bases that match TRBD1. Per the germline V gene, CDR1 is SGHRS and CDR2 is YFSETQ. With V trimmed by 4 bases and J by 7 bases, 3 bases remained unmatched. The CDR3 spans 14 residues. The DNA of the CDR3 is TGCGCCAGCAGCCTAGGACAGGGGGCTGAAAAACTGTTTTTT. Its protein product is CASSLGQGAEKLFF.

The chain combines TRBV12-3 or TRBV12-4 with TRBJ1-1, with D maybe TRBD1 (6 bases). The CDR3 is 13 residues long. V was clipped by 5 bases and J by 12 bases, with 19 bases between them. The CDR3 loop reads CASSPQTGFVTFF. CDR3 sequence (DNA): TGTGCCAGCAGTCCCCAGACAGGCTTCGTGACTTTCTTT.

The chain uses TRBV19 and TRBJ1-6, with a possible D match to TRBD1 (6 bases). Germline V gene sequence: CDR1 LNHDA, CDR2 SQIVND (reference sequence). The CDR3 is made up of 15 amino acids. Deletions cut 0 bases from V and 7 bases from J, with 10 bases between. The CDR3 nucleotides read TGTGCCAGTAGTATAGATGGGGGCCCGAATTCACCCCTCCACTTT. It specifies CASSIDGGPNSPLHF. Complete variable domain (other parts from reference TRBV19 and TRBJ1-6): DGGITQSPKYLFRKEGQNVTLSCEQNLNHDAMYWYRQDPGQGLRLIYYSQIVNDFQKGDIAEGYSVSREKKESFPLTVTSAQKNPTAFYLCASSIDGGPNSPLHFGNGTRLTVT.

J is TRBJ1-3 and V is TRBV9; no clear D. V was cut by 4 bases and J by 2 bases, with 10 bases left in between. Germline-derived CDR1 and CDR2 are SGDLS and YYNGEE. The CDR3 has 14 residues. CDR3 nucleotides: TGTGCCAGCAGCCCAACATCAACTGGAAACACCATATATTTT. Protein sequence: CASSPTSTGNTIYF.

The V call is TRBV5-5, the J call TRBJ1-6; 12 positions agree with TRBD1. Germline assignment: CDR1 SGHKS and CDR2 YYEKEE (reference sequence). Losses at the gene ends were 3 bases for V and 9 bases for J; bases not matched to a gene: 4. This CDR3 is 15 amino acids long. Here the CDR3 reads CASSWGQGAASPLHF. The CDR3 DNA reads as TGTGCCAGCAGCTGGGGACAGGGGGCTGCTTCACCCCTCCACTTT.

The genes are TRBV27 and TRBJ2-1; a weak D match, TRBD2 (6 bases). This CDR3 spans 15 amino acids. V lost 7 bases, J lost 3 bases, and 16 bases lay in between. Germline V gene sequence: CDR1 MNHEY, CDR2 SMNVEV (reference sequence). For the CDR3, the DNA is TGTGCCAGCAAACCGGGACTGTACTACTACAATGAGCAGTTCTTC. The encoded protein is CASKPGLYYYNEQFF.

The chain joins TRBV3-1 (or the pseudogene TRBV3-2) to TRBJ1-4; TRBD1 aligns across 10 bases. Germline values: CDR1 LGHDT, CDR2 YNNKEL (reference sequence). V lost 5 bases and J lost 4; bases outside the gene matches: 1. This CDR3 comprises 14 residues. CDR3 in amino acids: CASSGTGVNEKLFF. In DNA form, the CDR3 reads TGTGCCAGCAGCGGGACAGGGGTTAATGAAAAACTGTTTTTT.

This chain uses TRBV5-1 with TRBJ1-1, with D possibly being TRBD1 (5 bases). Germline V CDR1 and CDR2: SGHRS, YFSETQ. This CDR3 contains 14 residues. Trimming shortened V by 0 bases and J by 4 bases, and 10 bases separated the two germline ends. The CDR3 bases are TGCGCCAGCAGCTTGGGGCGGGGACTCACTGAAGCTTTCTTT. It encodes CASSLGRGLTEAFF.

The chain couples TRBV29-1 to TRBJ1-1; tentatively, D is TRBD1 (5 bases). The germline V gene encodes CDR1 SQVTM and CDR2 ANQGSEA. The CDR3 is 12 residues long. V was pared by 6 bases and J by 5 bases, with 13 bases between. CDR3 coding DNA: TGCAGCGTCAGGGATATGGCAACTGAAGCTTTCTTT. Amino acids: CSVRDMATEAFF.

The chain recombines TRBV24-1 with TRBJ2-5; 12 bases align to TRBD1. CDR1 KGHDR and CDR2 SFDVKD come from the germline V gene. After removal of 4 bases from V and 5 bases from J, the junction contained 10 bases not matched to a gene. This CDR3 region has 17 residues. CDR3 nucleotides: TGTGCCACCAGTGACGGGACAGGGGGCATGGGTTGGGAGACCCAGTACTTC. It encodes CATSDGTGGMGWETQYF.

The V gene is TRBV6-5, the J gene TRBJ1-1, with a possible D match to TRBD1 (6 bases). V gave up 0 bases and J gave up 0 bases, with 11 bases separating them. The germline CDR1 and CDR2 sequences are MNHEY and SVGAGI. The CDR3 extends over 16 amino acids. The chain's CDR3 is CASSYSWDIMNTEAFF. DNA of the CDR3: TGTGCCAGCAGTTACTCGTGGGACATCATGAACACTGAAGCTTTCTTT.

The sample holds one count of this clone. The chain uses TRBV5-4 and TRBJ2-3; 8 nucleotides agree with TRBD2. Losses at the gene ends were 3 bases for V and 3 bases for J; bases not matched to a gene: 6. Germline V lookup: CDR1 SGHNT, CDR2 YYREEE (reference sequence). This CDR3 region has 15 residues. In DNA, the CDR3 is TGTGCCAGCAGCTCCCTGGGACTAGTGACAGATACGCAGTATTTT. Translated, it gives CASSSLGLVTDTQYF.

This clone turned up a few times. This rearrangement joins TRBV4-1 to TRBJ1-1, with D possibly TRBD1 on 6 matching bases. Trimming left V 1 base short and J 4 bases short, with 13 bases between. CDR1 MGHRA and CDR2 YSYEKL come from the germline V gene. This CDR3 is 15 amino acids long. The CDR3 loop is CASSQGRIQGTEAFF. DNA for the CDR3: TGCGCCAGCAGCCAAGGGAGGATACAGGGCACTGAAGCTTTCTTT.

DNA of the CDR3: TGTGCCAGCAGTTACAGACGGGGGGGGTACAATGAGCAGTTCTTC. Amino acids: CASSYRRGGYNEQFF. The V gene is TRBV6-5, the J gene TRBJ2-1; 8 bases align to TRBD2. CDR1 MNHEY and CDR2 SVGAGI come from the germline V gene. V shed 2 bases, J shed 4 bases, and the junction held 4 bases outside the gene matches. The CDR3 contains 15 residues.